This T cell receptor beta chain was recovered during a study of PD-1 blockade in mismatch repair-deficient tumors. The germline CDR1 and CDR2 sequences are SGHTA and FQGNSA. This CDR3 region has 18 residues. Losses at the gene ends were 0 bases for V and 4 bases for J; bases not matched to a gene: 9. Clones were read by immunoSEQ multiplex PCR, and TCRdb kept only the in-frame ones, dropping some. Of approximately 79,000 clones in the sample, roughly 80% were seen once. The sample here was peripheral blood, taken 44 weeks after starting pembrolizumab. The genes are TRBV7-2 and TRBJ2-1; TRBD2 agrees at 10 bases. This receptor was identified in an adult with mismatch repair-deficient cancer. The CDR3 sequence: CASSLALRLAGVYNEQFF. CDR3 in DNA: TGTGCCAGCAGCTTAGCGCTCAGGCTAGCGGGGGTTTACAATGAGCAGTTCTTC.